A single sample gave rise to the 30 T cell receptor beta chains below, sequenced in a study of blood T cell repertoires in COVID-19. TCRdb's copy holds only in-frame clones and misses some; the assay was immunoSEQ multiplex PCR. Among some 93,000 clones listed, 85% were seen once. Specimen: peripheral blood. Receptors originate from a man between 60 and 75 years old with acute or convalescent COVID-19.

This clone was recorded only once. V usage is TRBV12-3 or TRBV12-4 and J usage is TRBJ1-2; D call uncertain. This CDR3 region has 11 residues. The ends were cut back, 4 bases at V and 7 bases at J, with 7 bases in the middle. CDR3 sequence: CASSWAGGYTF. In DNA form, the CDR3 reads TGTGCCAGCAGTTGGGCAGGTGGCTACACCTTC.

The chain recombines TRBV27 with TRBJ1-2; D unresolved. V lost 5 bases, J lost 2 bases, and 12 bases lay in between. This CDR3 comprises 14 residues. CDR1 is MNHEY and CDR2 is SMNVEV in the germline V gene (reference sequence). CDR3 nucleotide sequence: TGTGCCAGCAGTCTGGGGAGGACGAACTATGGCTACACCTTC. This encodes CASSLGRTNYGYTF.

The rearrangement uses TRBV11-3 and TRBJ1-2; D remains unclear. The CDR3 covers 15 residues. Between the trimmed V and J ends, which lost 5 bases and 4 bases, there was a span of 17 bases. The germline V gene encodes CDR1 SGHNT and CDR2 YENEEA. The CDR3 coding sequence is TGTGCCAGCAGCCTTACTAAAAAAGGATCCTATGGCTACACCTTC. This encodes CASSLTKKGSYGYTF. The variable domain in full, completed from reference TRBV11-3 and TRBJ1-2, reads EAGVVQSPRYKIIEKKQPVAFWCNPISGHNTLYWYLQNLGQGPELLIRYENEEAVDDSQLPKDRFSAERLKGVDSTLKIQPAELGDSAVYLCASSLTKKGSYGYTFGSGTRLTVV.

In this sample, this clone turned up once. The chain has TRBV30 and TRBJ2-7; TRBD2 aligns across 7 bases. Germline CDR1 GTSNPN, CDR2 SVGIG (reference sequence). The CDR3 extends over 13 amino acids. With V trimmed by 2 bases and J by 6 bases, 7 bases remained unmatched. CDR3 protein: CAWSTERTSEQYF. DNA of the CDR3: TGTGCCTGGAGTACCGAACGGACTAGCGAGCAGTACTTC. The full variable domain, completed using reference TRBV30 and TRBJ2-7, is SQTIHQWPATLVQPVGSPLSLECTVEGTSNPNLYWYRQAAGRGLQLLFYSVGIGQISSEVPQNLSASRPQDRQFILSSKKLLLSDSGFYLCAWSTERTSEQYFGPGTRLTVT.

V and J are TRBV19 and TRBJ2-7; tentative D call: TRBD1 (5 bases). V was cut by 1 base and J by 2 bases, with 12 bases left in between. The V gene's germline CDR1 is LNHDA and CDR2 SQIVND (reference sequence). The length of the CDR3 is 15 residues. Here the CDR3 DNA reads TGTGCCAGTAGTATAGGTAGGACAAGAGCCTACGAGCAGTACTTC. Encoded protein: CASSIGRTRAYEQYF. The full variable domain, completed using reference TRBV19 and TRBJ2-7, is DGGITQSPKYLFRKEGQNVTLSCEQNLNHDAMYWYRQDPGQGLRLIYYSQIVNDFQKGDIAEGYSVSREKKESFPLTVTSAQKNPTAFYLCASSIGRTRAYEQYFGPGTRLTVT.

The genes are TRBV9 and TRBJ1-1, with D perhaps matching TRBD1 (6 bases). Trimming cost V 0 bases and J 1 base, with 13 bases left between them. Per germline, CDR1 SGDLS and CDR2 YYNGEE. The CDR3 loop spans 16 amino acids. The CDR3, as DNA: TGTGCCAGCAGCGTAGAGGGGGGGATCCAGAACACTGAAGCTTTCTTT. Translating gives CASSVEGGIQNTEAFF.

The genes are TRBV29-1 and TRBJ1-1; 8 bases align to TRBD1. CDR1 and CDR2 (germline): SQVTM, ANQGSEA. CDR3 length: 13 amino acids. V shed 3 bases, J shed 6 bases, and the junction held 6 bases outside the gene matches. DNA of the CDR3: TGCAGCGTTGAGTACAGGGGGGAGGCTGAAGCTTTCTTT. Encoded protein: CSVEYRGEAEAFF.

The chain links TRBV7-9 to TRBJ2-5; D unresolved. This CDR3 region has 13 residues. V lost 3 bases, J lost 3 bases, and 8 bases lay in between. Germline V gene sequence: CDR1 SEHNR, CDR2 FQNEAQ (reference sequence). This CDR3 reads CASSFGLKETQYF. CDR3 DNA sequence: TGTGCCAGCAGCTTCGGGTTGAAAGAGACCCAGTACTTC.

The V call is TRBV7-9, the J call TRBJ2-5; 9 bases are a match to TRBD2. The V segment lost 1 base and the J segment 5 bases; nucleotides outside the gene matches: 8. The CDR3 is 16 residues long. Germline V gene sequence: CDR1 SEHNR, CDR2 FQNEAQ (reference sequence). CDR3 sequence: CASSLGPSGVRETQYF. The CDR3 coding sequence is TGTGCCAGCAGCTTAGGTCCTAGCGGGGTGCGGGAGACCCAGTACTTC.

This chain connects TRBV6-7 to TRBJ2-3; 13 bases are shared with TRBD2. TRBV6-7 is an open reading frame whose function is uncertain. V shed 3 bases, J shed 1 base, and the junction held 4 bases outside the gene matches. This CDR3 is 17 amino acids long. The CDR3 protein is CASSYTSGGAGTDTQYF. The CDR3 nucleotides read TGTGCCAGCAGTTATACTAGCGGGGGGGCGGGCACAGATACGCAGTATTTT.

The J gene is TRBJ2-5, the V gene TRBV7-9; 10 bases map to TRBD1. From germline, CDR1 is SEHNR and CDR2 FQNEAQ (reference sequence). The J segment lost 1 base and the V segment lost 5 bases, leaving 7 bases of the junction unmatched. This CDR3 contains 16 residues. Here the CDR3 DNA reads TGTGCCAGCAGCCCCGGACAGGGGGTCCTCCAAGAGACCCAGTACTTC. Its translation: CASSPGQGVLQETQYF.

As for this clone: The junction differs from germline at one of its ends, possibly a read error. V is TRBV7-2 and J is TRBJ2-5; possible D gene TRBD1, 5 bases. Germline loops: CDR1 SGHTA, CDR2 FQGNSA. CDR3 length equals 14 residues. In nucleotides, the CDR3 is TGTGCCAGCAGCTTAGTTTTCAGGGCTGAGACCCGGTACTTC. It translates to CASSLVFRAETRYF.

CDR3 sequence reads: CASSPFDRPYNEQFF. CDR3 sequence (DNA): TGTGCCAGCAGCCCCTTCGACAGGCCCTACAATGAGCAGTTCTTC. The chain has TRBV11-3 and TRBJ2-1, with D maybe TRBD1 (6 bases). CDR1 and CDR2 from the germline V gene are SGHNT and YENEEA. The CDR3 loop spans 15 amino acids. Trimming took off 5 bases at V and 2 bases at J, with 13 bases between the two ends.

This chain connects TRBV21-1 to TRBJ2-7; the table's D gene call, TRBD1, was not cross checked with the DNA. TRBV21-1 corresponds to a pseudogene. The CDR3 is made up of 11 amino acids. CDR3 sequence (DNA): TGTGCCATACAGGGATTCTACGAGCAGTACTTC. This sequence encodes CAIQGFYEQYF.

This chain connects TRBV9 to TRBJ1-2; D remains ambiguous. This CDR3 comprises 15 residues. Per germline, CDR1 SGDLS and CDR2 YYNGEE. V lost 2 bases to trimming and J lost 2 bases, with 13 bases between them. CDR3 nucleotides: TGTGCCAGCAGCGTCTCTTGGGCGCTGAACTATGGCTACACCTTC. Protein product: CASSVSWALNYGYTF.

The chain couples TRBV10-3 to TRBJ1-6; 8 bases match TRBD1. The CDR3 spans 15 residues. V was clipped by 2 bases and J by 8 bases; unmatched bases: 5. CDR1 and CDR2 (germline): ENHRY, SYGVKD. The CDR3 region is CAISEGQGIDSPLHF. The CDR3 DNA sequence: TGTGCCATCAGTGAGGGACAGGGTATTGATTCACCCCTCCACTTT.

The chain couples TRBV19 to TRBJ1-5, with 8 bases aligning to TRBD1. Germline CDR1 and CDR2: LNHDA and SQIVND (reference sequence). The CDR3 has 16 amino acids. The ends lost 6 bases at V and 6 bases at J; junction bases unmatched: 13. The CDR3 region is CASSDDRGASRQPQHF. The CDR3 DNA follows: TGTGCCAGTAGCGATGACAGGGGCGCCAGTCGTCAGCCCCAGCATTTT.

This clone was seen only a few times. This chain uses TRBV30 with TRBJ2-5, with a weak D call TRBD2 (7 bases). Germline CDR1 reads GTSNPN; CDR2 reads SVGIG (reference sequence). V dropped 0 bases and J dropped 4 bases, with 12 bases sitting between them. The CDR3 runs 14 residues. CDR3 residues: CAWSVLGGPETQYF. CDR3 bases: TGTGCCTGGAGTGTACTCGGGGGGCCAGAGACCCAGTACTTC. The variable domain in full, with the rest retrieved from reference TRBV30 and TRBJ2-5, is SQTIHQWPATLVQPVGSPLSLECTVEGTSNPNLYWYRQAAGRGLQLLFYSVGIGQISSEVPQNLSASRPQDRQFILSSKKLLLSDSGFYLCAWSVLGGPETQYFGPGTRLLVL.

The V call is TRBV7-9, the J call TRBJ2-1; 15 bases line up with TRBD2. V shed 8 bases and J 13 bases; nucleotides not matched to a gene: 9. Germline V lookup: CDR1 SEHNR, CDR2 FQNEAQ (reference sequence). The CDR3 sequence is 14 residues long. The CDR3 nucleotides read TGTGCCAGCTCCCGGACTAGCGGGGGGGAAGTACAGTTCTTC. Translated, it gives CASSRTSGGEVQFF.

J is TRBJ1-2 and V is TRBV30; 7 bases fit TRBD1. In germline, CDR1 is GTSNPN, CDR2 SVGIG (reference sequence). Trimming removed 5 bases from V and 6 bases from J; junction bases left unmatched: 6. The CDR3 runs to 12 residues. The CDR3 is CAWVRDRHGYTF. The CDR3 bases are TGTGCCTGGGTCCGGGACAGACATGGCTACACCTTC.

This chain links TRBV10-3 with TRBJ1-2; D call uncertain. Germline V gene data show CDR1 as ENHRY and CDR2 as SYGVKD. Trimming left V 10 bases short and J 1 base short, with 10 bases between. This CDR3 has 12 residues. CDR3 nucleotide sequence: TGTGCCACCCTGAGAGATAACTATGGCTACACCTTC. Its translation: CATLRDNYGYTF.

The chain joins TRBV5-4 to TRBJ1-1; 9 bases map to TRBD1. This CDR3 spans 14 amino acids. V gave up 4 bases and J gave up 5 bases; unmatched junction bases: 6. Per the germline V gene, CDR1 is SGHNT and CDR2 is YYREEE (reference sequence). CDR3 sequence: CASSPRTGVTEAFF. The CDR3 DNA reads as TGTGCCAGCAGCCCACGGACAGGGGTAACTGAAGCTTTCTTT.

The chain employs TRBV4-2 and TRBJ2-7, with a possible D match to TRBD2 (6 bases). The CDR3 is 15 residues long. V gave up 5 bases and J gave up 0 bases, with 14 bases separating them. Germline CDR1 is LGHNA and CDR2 is YNFKEQ. The CDR3 protein is CASSGYRDSSYEQYF. The CDR3 DNA sequence: TGTGCCAGCAGCGGGTATAGGGACTCCTCCTACGAGCAGTACTTC.

This chain joins TRBV4-1 and TRBJ1-2; D might be TRBD1 (6 bases). There are 16 residues in the CDR3. The germline V and J ends were trimmed by 4 bases and 8 bases, with 23 bases remaining between them. CDR1 and CDR2 from the germline V gene are MGHRA and YSYEKL. The CDR3 spells CASSPQRTALWGGYTF. CDR3 bases: TGCGCCAGCAGCCCCCAAAGGACAGCCCTTTGGGGCGGCTACACCTTC.

The count of this clone is one. The V gene is TRBV29-1, the J gene TRBJ2-3; D is uncertain. Germline-derived CDR1 and CDR2 are SQVTM and ANQGSEA. Trimming pared 4 bases from V and 0 bases from J, leaving 8 bases between. CDR3 length equals 13 residues. The CDR3 region has the DNA TGCAGCGTTGCCCCTGTGAGCACAGATACGCAGTATTTT. This translates into CSVAPVSTDTQYF.

CDR3 in amino acids: CASSLGTDLYYSNQPQHF. Here the CDR3 DNA reads TGTGCCAGCAGCCTAGGGACAGATTTATACTATAGCAATCAGCCCCAGCATTTT. This chain uses TRBV5-4 with TRBJ1-5, with TRBD1 matching 7 bases. Germline loops: CDR1 SGHNT, CDR2 YYREEE (reference sequence). CDR3 length: 18 amino acids. With V trimmed by 4 bases and J by 0 bases, 13 bases remained unmatched.

The chain joins TRBV6-4 to TRBJ2-1; TRBD2 aligns across 12 bases. The CDR3 totals 14 residues. Germline CDR1 MRHNA, CDR2 SNTAGT. Germline trimming cut 3 bases from V and 15 bases from J; bases unmatched to any gene: 9. As DNA, the CDR3 is TGTGCCAGCAGTGAGCTGTCTAGCGGGGGGGCCCTGTTCTTC. It yields the protein CASSELSSGGALFF.

The chain uses TRBV7-3 and TRBJ2-1; 8 bases are a match to TRBD2. Germline CDR1 and CDR2: SGHTA and FQGTGA. The CDR3 spans 14 residues. V lost 3 bases to trimming and J lost 8 bases; unmatched junction nucleotides: 6. In nucleotides, the CDR3 is TGTGCCAGCAGCTTCGGCGGGGGGATGTATGAGCAGTTCTTC. Translating it yields CASSFGGGMYEQFF.

The table lists this clone with a few counts. The V gene is TRBV6-1, the J gene TRBJ2-7; D gene uncertain. CDR3 length equals 12 residues. Germline CDR1 and CDR2: MNHNS and SASEGT. V was clipped by 2 bases and J by 3 bases, with 5 bases between them. Written as DNA, the CDR3 is TGTGCCAGCAGTGAATCTAACTACGAGCAGTACTTC. It is translated as CASSESNYEQYF.

The chain carries TRBV15 and TRBJ2-7; D is uncertain. The ends were cut back, 5 bases at V and 0 bases at J, with 11 bases in the middle. This CDR3 contains 14 residues. The V gene's germline CDR1 is LNHNV and CDR2 YYDKDF (reference sequence). CDR3: CATSQRLDSYEQYF. CDR3 sequence (DNA): TGTGCCACCAGCCAACGATTAGACTCCTACGAGCAGTACTTC.